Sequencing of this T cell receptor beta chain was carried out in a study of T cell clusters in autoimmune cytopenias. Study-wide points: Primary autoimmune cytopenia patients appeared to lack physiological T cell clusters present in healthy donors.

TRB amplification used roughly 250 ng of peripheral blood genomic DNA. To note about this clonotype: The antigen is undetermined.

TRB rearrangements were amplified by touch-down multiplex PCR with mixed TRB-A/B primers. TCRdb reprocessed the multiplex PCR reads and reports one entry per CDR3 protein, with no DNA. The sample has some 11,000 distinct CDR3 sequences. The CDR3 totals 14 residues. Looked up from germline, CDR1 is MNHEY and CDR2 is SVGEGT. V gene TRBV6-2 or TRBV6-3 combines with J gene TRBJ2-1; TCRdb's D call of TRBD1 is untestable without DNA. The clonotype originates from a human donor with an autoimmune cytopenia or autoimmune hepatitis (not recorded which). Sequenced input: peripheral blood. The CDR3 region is CASSTDRGGYEQFF.